The 12 T cell receptor beta chains given below trace back to one sample, sequenced in a study of radiation and T cells in renal cell carcinoma. Time point in this sample: blood 2 weeks post-SBRT. Sample treatment: 15 Gy SBRT to primary tumor, nephrectomy 4 weeks later. The data were produced by immunoSEQ multiplex PCR, yet TCRdb's version contains in-frame clones alone and is incomplete. The data hold approximately 49,000 clones, with 75% to 90% observed a single time. Sample: blood, taken from a patient whose treatment included radiotherapy and nephrectomy. Every receptor here comes from a woman in her seventies with renal cell carcinoma.

The chain combines TRBV4-1 with TRBJ1-5, with D possibly TRBD1 on 6 matching bases. Per germline, CDR1 MGHRA and CDR2 YSYEKL. Trimming pared 5 bases from V and 6 bases from J, leaving 17 bases between. The CDR3 is 15 residues long. The CDR3 loop is CASSSRDIPGQPQHF. CDR3 in DNA: TGCGCCAGCAGCTCCCGGGACATTCCTGGTCAGCCCCAGCATTTT.

This chain connects TRBV19 to TRBJ2-5; TRBD1 is a possible D gene (5 bases). There are 14 residues in the CDR3. Germline assignment: CDR1 LNHDA and CDR2 SQIVND (reference sequence). The ends were cut back, 3 bases at V and 3 bases at J, with 11 bases in the middle. CDR3 sequence: CASSIMAGKETQYF. The CDR3 DNA is TGTGCCAGTAGTATTATGGCAGGGAAAGAGACCCAGTACTTC.

Only one count was recorded for this clone. The V call is TRBV6-6, the J call TRBJ1-5, with D perhaps matching TRBD1 (6 bases). The CDR3 totals 14 residues. Deletions cut 7 bases from V and 3 bases from J, with 13 bases between. CDR1 and CDR2 from the germline V gene are MNHNY and SVGAGI (reference sequence). The CDR3 coding sequence is TGTGCCAGCAAGACGGACAGTTTCAATCAGCCCCAGCATTTT. Translating gives CASKTDSFNQPQHF.

The rearrangement joins TRBV19 to TRBJ1-3; D unclear. The V gene's germline CDR1 is LNHDA and CDR2 SQIVND (reference sequence). This CDR3 contains 13 residues. Trimming removed 5 bases at V and 2 bases at J, with 7 bases between. CDR3 in amino acids: CASSGVAGNTIYF. As DNA, the CDR3 is TGTGCCAGTAGTGGGGTAGCTGGAAACACCATATATTTT.

This chain uses TRBV19 with TRBJ2-3; TRBD2 might be the D (6 bases). V lost 3 bases, J lost 1 base, and 17 bases lay in between. This CDR3 is built from 17 residues. The germline CDR1 and CDR2 sequences are LNHDA and SQIVND (reference sequence). The CDR3 DNA follows: TGTGCCAGTAGTATGGGAGGCCCCCGACGGGGCACAGATACGCAGTATTTT. Its translation is CASSMGGPRRGTDTQYF.

The gene calls are TRBV15 and TRBJ1-5, with no clear D. Trimming stripped 0 bases from V and 4 bases from J, with 10 bases between. The CDR3 spans 15 residues. Germline V gene sequence: CDR1 LNHNV, CDR2 YYDKDF (reference sequence). The CDR3, as DNA: TGTGCCACCAGCAGAGATTTAGGGATAAATCAGCCCCAGCATTTT. This sequence encodes CATSRDLGINQPQHF.

V and J are TRBV7-9 and TRBJ2-1; the match to TRBD2 covers 12 bases. The V segment lost 2 bases and the J segment 0 bases; nucleotides outside the gene matches: 5. CDR1 and CDR2 from the germline V gene are SEHNR and FQNEAQ (reference sequence). This CDR3 is built from 18 residues. The CDR3 protein is CASSLSGLAGSSYNEQFF. For the CDR3, the DNA is TGTGCCAGCAGCTTATCCGGACTAGCGGGGAGCTCCTACAATGAGCAGTTCTTC.

J is TRBJ2-3 and V is TRBV5-1, with TRBD1 identical over 9 bases. This CDR3 region has 16 residues. Germline CDR1 reads SGHRS; CDR2 reads YFSETQ. After removal of 4 bases from V and 8 bases from J, the junction contained 14 bases not matched to a gene. As DNA, the CDR3 is TGCGCCAGCAGCATATCCCGGGACAGGGCCCCCGGTACGCAGTATTTT. It is translated as CASSISRDRAPGTQYF.

The chain recombines TRBV19 with TRBJ2-2, with D possibly being TRBD1 or TRBD2 (5 bases each). V lost 5 bases and J lost 7, with 23 bases in between. This CDR3 is built from 17 residues. The germline V gene has CDR1 LNHDA and CDR2 SQIVND (reference sequence). CDR3 DNA: TGTGCCAGTAGTCCCCCAACCCCCCGGGGCGGGCACGGGGAGCTGTTTTTT. As protein: CASSPPTPRGGHGELFF.

This chain joins TRBV11-2 and TRBJ1-1; D ambiguous. Germline V gives CDR1 SGHAT, CDR2 FQNNGV. V shed 5 bases and J shed 4 bases, with 8 bases lying between them. The length of the CDR3 is 12 residues. The CDR3 is CASSLASTEAFF. The CDR3 DNA sequence: TGTGCCAGCAGCCTAGCTAGCACTGAAGCTTTCTTT.

The genes are TRBV21-1 and TRBJ2-7; TRBD1 is the table's D call, not checked against the DNA. TRBV21-1 is classified as a pseudogene. The CDR3 extends over 17 amino acids. The CDR3 protein is CASSPAAESGTEGEQYF. The CDR3 nucleotides are TGTGCCAGCAGCCCAGCGGCAGAATCTGGGACAGAGGGCGAGCAGTACTTC.

Within the sample, this clone is medium-sized (0.01 to 0.1%). The chain combines TRBV25-1 with TRBJ1-1; D possibly corresponds to TRBD1 (6 bases). The CDR3 spans 15 residues. The germline V gene has CDR1 MGHDK and CDR2 SYGVNS. Trimming removed 7 bases at V and 0 bases at J, with 15 bases between. CDR3: CASIGRGAVNTEAFF. The CDR3 nucleotides read TGTGCCAGCATAGGTAGGGGGGCTGTGAACACTGAAGCTTTCTTT.